The next 22 T cell receptor beta chains were all read from a single sample in a study of blood T cell repertoires in COVID-19. Repertoires were generated with immunoSEQ multiplex PCR, while TCRdb's copy carries only in-frame clones and drops some. The table has 250,000 to 350,000 clones, roughly nine tenths seen once. Specimen: peripheral blood. These TCRs come from a woman under 40 with COVID-19, enrolled during active disease.

The V call is TRBV6-5, the J call TRBJ1-3, with D unresolved. The CDR3 sequence is 13 residues long. V was pared by 8 bases and J by 9 bases, with 17 bases between. Germline CDR1 is MNHEY and CDR2 is SVGAGI. The CDR3 coding sequence is TGTGCCAGCGGAGTCGCGGTGTATGGCACCATATATTTT. Protein sequence: CASGVAVYGTIYF.

The chain links TRBV24-1 to TRBJ2-5, with D maybe TRBD1 (6 bases). Trimming stripped 3 bases from V and 0 bases from J, with 10 bases between. Per the germline V gene, CDR1 is KGHDR and CDR2 is SFDVKD. The CDR3 has 15 residues. This CDR3 is CATSDRQAYQETQYF. The CDR3 DNA is TGTGCCACCAGTGATCGACAGGCCTACCAAGAGACCCAGTACTTC.

The chain couples TRBV5-4 to TRBJ1-1; TRBD1 is a possible D gene (6 bases). This CDR3 comprises 14 residues. CDR1 is SGHNT, CDR2 YYREEE, per germline (reference sequence). With 0 bases removed from V and 3 bases from J, the gap between germline ends came to 9 bases. The CDR3 loop is CASSLVQGDTEAFF. CDR3 DNA: TGTGCCAGCAGCTTGGTACAGGGCGACACTGAAGCTTTCTTT.

The chain uses TRBV24-1 and TRBJ2-1; D possibly corresponds to TRBD1 (6 bases). Germline CDR1 reads KGHDR; CDR2 reads SFDVKD. The CDR3 totals 15 residues. V dropped 4 bases and J dropped 5 bases, with 14 bases sitting between them. CDR3 coding DNA: TGTGCCACCAGTGAGCAGGGGAAAGCCAACAATGAGCAGTTCTTC. Protein: CATSEQGKANNEQFF.

The chain links TRBV10-1 to TRBJ2-3, with D possibly matching TRBD1 (6 bases). This CDR3 contains 14 residues. V was pared by 5 bases and J by 8 bases, with 17 bases between. Per germline, CDR1 WNHNN and CDR2 SYGVQD (reference sequence). CDR3 DNA sequence: TGCGCCAGCAGTTCCACAGGGACGATCGGTACGCAGTATTTT. It encodes CASSSTGTIGTQYF.

J is TRBJ2-7 and V is TRBV27; tentative D call: TRBD2 (5 bases). Deletions cut 3 bases from V and 5 bases from J, with 11 bases between. Germline V gene lookup returns CDR1 MNHEY and CDR2 SMNVEV (reference sequence). The CDR3 is made up of 13 amino acids. CDR3 nucleotide sequence: TGTGCCAGCAGTTTGTTTGAGGGAAACGAGCAGTACTTC. As protein: CASSLFEGNEQYF.

The V gene is TRBV6-1, the J gene TRBJ2-3, with TRBD1 matching 8 bases. The V segment lost 2 bases and the J segment 2 bases; nucleotides outside the gene matches: 6. This CDR3 contains 16 residues. Germline CDR1 and CDR2: MNHNS and SASEGT. Here the CDR3 reads CASSELQGANTDTQYF. In nucleotides, the CDR3 is TGTGCCAGCAGTGAACTTCAGGGGGCGAACACAGATACGCAGTATTTT.

This clone was recorded only once. The J gene is TRBJ1-2, the V gene TRBV5-6; unclear D gene. V was clipped by 0 bases and J by 1 base, with 16 bases between them. CDR1 SGHDT and CDR2 YYEEEE come from the germline V gene. The length of the CDR3 is 17 residues. CDR3 protein: CASSLAREYSLNYGYTF. Here the CDR3 DNA reads TGTGCCAGCAGCTTGGCACGTGAGTACAGTCTTAACTATGGCTACACCTTC.

This clone has a handful of counts. This chain connects TRBV12-3 or TRBV12-4 to TRBJ2-2; D is undetermined. V was shortened by 5 bases and J by 1 base, with 5 bases between the two germline ends. CDR3 size: 13 residues. The CDR3 DNA follows: TGTGCCAGCAGTCAAATGAACACCGGGGAGCTGTTTTTT. It codes for CASSQMNTGELFF.

The rearrangement joins TRBV7-8 to TRBJ2-1; the match to TRBD2 covers 10 bases. The CDR3 covers 19 residues. Germline loops: CDR1 SGHVS, CDR2 FQNEAQ. Trimming took 4 bases from V and 0 from J; bases not matched to a gene: 12. The CDR3 DNA is TGTGCCAGCAGCTCCACCTGGGGGCTAGCGGGAGACTCCTACAATGAGCAGTTCTTC. It specifies CASSSTWGLAGDSYNEQFF.

The gene calls are TRBV7-7 and TRBJ2-5; D may be TRBD1 (6 bases). The germline V gene encodes CDR1 SSHAT and CDR2 FNYEAQ (reference sequence). The ends were cut back, 1 base at V and 3 bases at J, with 6 bases in the middle. CDR3 size: 13 residues. CDR3 residues: CASSLDREETQYF. The CDR3 DNA follows: TGTGCCAGCAGCTTAGACAGGGAAGAGACCCAGTACTTC.

CDR3 protein: CASSLEEGSEQYF. The CDR3 coding sequence is TGTGCCAGCAGCTTAGAAGAAGGGAGCGAGCAGTACTTC. The V call is TRBV7-6, the J call TRBJ2-7; D might be TRBD2 (5 bases). Deletions cut 1 base from V and 6 bases from J, with 10 bases between. Per germline, CDR1 SGHVS and CDR2 FNYEAQ. The CDR3 consists of 13 residues.

This clone was seen once. The chain couples TRBV29-1 to TRBJ2-7; 10 nucleotides agree with TRBD2. From germline, CDR1 is SQVTM and CDR2 ANQGSEA. This CDR3 spans 19 amino acids. After removal of 2 bases from V and 5 bases from J, the junction contained 21 bases not matched to a gene. The DNA of the CDR3 is TGCAGCGTTGAATTTCAGACTAGGACTAGCGGTGGAGGTCGGAACGAGCAGTACTTC. It translates to CSVEFQTRTSGGGRNEQYF.

The rearrangement uses TRBV18 and TRBJ1-2; 7 bases match TRBD1. This CDR3 region has 14 residues. After removal of 3 bases from V and 6 bases from J, the junction contained 7 bases not matched to a gene. Germline V gene data show CDR1 as KGHSH and CDR2 as LQKENI. The CDR3 coding sequence is TGTGCCAGCTCACCGTCAGGACAGGCCCATGGCTACACCTTC. As protein: CASSPSGQAHGYTF.

The chain employs TRBV6-2 or TRBV6-3 and TRBJ2-1, with 8 bases identical to TRBD1. With 2 bases clipped from V and 6 bases from J, the junction kept 3 bases outside the gene matches. CDR1 is MNHEY and CDR2 is SVGEGT in the germline V gene. The CDR3 has 14 amino acids. The CDR3 nucleotides read TGTGCCAGCAGTTACGCCGGACAGGGCAATGAGCAGTTCTTC. Translating gives CASSYAGQGNEQFF.

The chain employs TRBV9 and TRBJ1-1, with 9 nucleotides matching TRBD1. The J segment lost 10 bases and the V segment lost 4 bases, leaving 8 bases of the junction unmatched. The CDR3 length is 13 residues. Germline CDR1 and CDR2: SGDLS and YYNGEE. CDR3 DNA sequence: TGTGCCAGCAGCAGGACAGGGGAAAGTTTAGCTTTCTTT. Translating gives CASSRTGESLAFF.

The rearrangement links TRBV29-1 to TRBJ2-7; 9 bases agree with TRBD2. Looked up from germline, CDR1 is SQVTM and CDR2 is ANQGSEA. The CDR3 totals 13 residues. CDR3 residues: CSALAGVEHEQYF. DNA of the CDR3: TGCAGTGCTTTAGCGGGAGTCGAACACGAGCAGTACTTC.

The chain carries TRBV6-1 and TRBJ2-7; the match to TRBD1 covers 8 bases. The germline V gene has CDR1 MNHNS and CDR2 SASEGT. The CDR3 length is 16 residues. The V and J ends lost 4 bases and 2 bases, in that order; junction bases with no gene match: 10. The CDR3 region is CASSVPGGQGPYEQYF. DNA for the CDR3: TGTGCCAGCAGTGTCCCAGGCGGACAGGGCCCCTACGAGCAGTACTTC.

The genes are TRBV5-1 and TRBJ1-6, with a tentative D call TRBD1 (6 bases). Germline lookup yields CDR1 SGHRS and CDR2 YFSETQ. Trimming left V 4 bases short and J 10 bases short, with 18 bases between. CDR3 length equals 15 residues. CDR3 region: CASSRTSQGNSPLHF. The DNA for the CDR3 is TGCGCCAGCAGCCGCACCTCGCAGGGGAACTCACCCCTCCACTTT.

The gene calls are TRBV30 and TRBJ1-5; the match to TRBD1 covers 10 bases. The CDR3 runs 15 residues. V was clipped by 2 bases and J by 7 bases; unmatched bases: 8. CDR1 is GTSNPN, CDR2 SVGIG, per germline (reference sequence). The CDR3 DNA reads as TGTGCCTGGAGTCGACAGGGGGCGATGGTACAGCCCCAGCATTTT. Its translation is CAWSRQGAMVQPQHF. Looking up the rest from reference TRBV30 and TRBJ1-5 gives the full variable domain: SQTIHQWPATLVQPVGSPLSLECTVEGTSNPNLYWYRQAAGRGLQLLFYSVGIGQISSEVPQNLSASRPQDRQFILSSKKLLLSDSGFYLCAWSRQGAMVQPQHFGDGTRLSIL.

The chain combines TRBV20-1 with TRBJ1-5; unclear D gene. V was clipped by 3 bases and J by 0 bases, with 12 bases between them. The germline V gene has CDR1 DFQATT and CDR2 SNEGSKA (reference sequence). The CDR3 has 15 amino acids. CDR3 region: CSASEGGNSNQPQHF. In DNA, the CDR3 is TGCAGTGCTAGTGAGGGAGGGAATAGCAATCAGCCCCAGCATTTT.

The rearrangement uses TRBV5-1 and TRBJ2-2, with TRBD1 identical over 8 bases. Trimming took 2 bases from V and 7 from J; bases not matched to a gene: 1. The V gene's germline CDR1 is SGHRS and CDR2 YFSETQ. The CDR3 is made up of 13 amino acids. The chain's CDR3 is CASSFGQGGELFF. CDR3 nucleotide sequence: TGCGCCAGCAGCTTCGGACAGGGCGGGGAGCTGTTTTTT. Looking up the rest from reference TRBV5-1 and TRBJ2-2 gives the full variable domain: KAGVTQTPRYLIKTRGQQVTLSCSPISGHRSVSWYQQTPGQGLQFLFEYFSETQRNKGNFPGRFSGRQFSNSRSEMNVSTLELGDSALYLCASSFGQGGELFFGEGSRLTVL.